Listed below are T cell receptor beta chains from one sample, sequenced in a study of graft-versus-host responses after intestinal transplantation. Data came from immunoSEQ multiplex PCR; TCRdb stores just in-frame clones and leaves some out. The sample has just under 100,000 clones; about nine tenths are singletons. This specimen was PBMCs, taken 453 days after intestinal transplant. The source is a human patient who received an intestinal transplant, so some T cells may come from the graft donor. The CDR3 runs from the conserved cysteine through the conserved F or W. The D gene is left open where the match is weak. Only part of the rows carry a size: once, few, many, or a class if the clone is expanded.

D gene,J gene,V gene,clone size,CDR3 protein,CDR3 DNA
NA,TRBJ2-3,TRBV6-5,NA,CASRTGGLLTDTQYF,TGTGCCAGCAGAACTGGGGGGCTCCTGACAGATACGCAGTATTTT
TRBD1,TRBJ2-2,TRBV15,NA,CATGTGEGGELFF,TGTGCCACCGGGACAGGGGAGGGCGGGGAGCTGTTTTTT
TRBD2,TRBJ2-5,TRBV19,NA,CASSLGRGETQYF,TGTGCCAGTTCCCTAGGGCGGGGGGAGACCCAGTACTTC
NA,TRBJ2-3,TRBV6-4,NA,CASSEEAGTTDTQYF,TGTGCCAGCAGTGAGGAGGCAGGGACTACAGATACGCAGTATTTT
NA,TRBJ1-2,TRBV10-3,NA,CAVRVSDYGYTF,TGTGCCGTCAGAGTCTCGGACTATGGCTACACCTTC
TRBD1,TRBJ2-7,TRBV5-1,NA,CASSLATGMIYEQYF,TGCGCCAGCAGCTTGGCGACAGGGATGATCTACGAGCAGTACTTC
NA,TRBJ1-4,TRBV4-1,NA,CASSQEAEKLFF,TGCGCCAGCAGCCAAGAGGCTGAAAAACTGTTTTTT
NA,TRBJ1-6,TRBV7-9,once,CASSSRGRGSPLHF,TGTGCCAGCAGCTCTCGGGGGCGGGGTTCACCCCTCCACTTT
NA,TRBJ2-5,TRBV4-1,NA,CASSQVVRGITGEETQYF,TGCGCCAGCAGCCAAGTAGTCCGCGGGATCACAGGGGAGGAGACCCAGTACTTC
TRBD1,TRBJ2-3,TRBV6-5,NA,CASSVTGTGVDTQYF,TGTGCCAGCAGCGTTACGGGGACAGGGGTGGATACGCAGTATTTT
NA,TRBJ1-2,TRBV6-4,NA,CASTDPRRPGTMVSGYTF,TGTGCCAGCACCGACCCCCGGCGGCCGGGCACTATGGTATCGGGCTACACCTTC
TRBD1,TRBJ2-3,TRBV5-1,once,CASGVDRGTDTQYF,TGCGCCAGCGGGGTGGACAGGGGGACAGATACGCAGTATTTT
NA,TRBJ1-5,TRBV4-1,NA,CASSPDSNQPQHF,TGTGCCAGCAGCCCGGACTCGAATCAGCCCCAGCATTTT
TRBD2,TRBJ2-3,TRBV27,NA,CASSPHRGGKDTQYF,TGTGCCAGCAGTCCCCACCGGGGGGGCAAAGATACGCAGTATTTT
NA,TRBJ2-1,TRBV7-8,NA,CASSLEGGRYNEQFF,TGTGCCAGCAGCTTAGAGGGGGGGCGGTACAATGAGCAGTTCTTC
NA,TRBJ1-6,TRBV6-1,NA,CASSEILTNSPLHF,TGTGCCAGCAGTGAAATTCTTACTAATTCACCCCTCCACTTT
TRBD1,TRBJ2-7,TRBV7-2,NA,CASSLELPDRGSEQYF,TGTGCCAGCAGCTTAGAACTTCCGGACAGGGGTAGCGAGCAGTACTTC
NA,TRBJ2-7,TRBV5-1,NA,CASSADIGSSYEQYF,TGCGCCAGCAGCGCCGACATCGGAAGCTCCTACGAGCAGTACTTC
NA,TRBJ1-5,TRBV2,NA,CASRPRFNQPQHF,TGTGCCAGCAGGCCCAGATTCAATCAGCCCCAGCATTTT
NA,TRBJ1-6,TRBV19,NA,CASDAGPGPLHF,TGTGCCAGTGATGCAGGACCGGGGCCCCTCCACTTT
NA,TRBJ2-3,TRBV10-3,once,CAIGALLGSDTQYF,TGTGCCATCGGCGCCCTGCTAGGGTCAGATACGCAGTATTTT
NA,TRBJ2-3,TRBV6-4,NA,CASSEDGSTDTQYF,TGTGCCAGCAGTGAAGACGGTAGCACAGATACGCAGTATTTT
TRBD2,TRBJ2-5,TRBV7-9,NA,CASSLGGLAGPTGTQYF,TGTGCCAGCAGCTTAGGTGGACTAGCGGGGCCAACGGGGACCCAGTACTTC
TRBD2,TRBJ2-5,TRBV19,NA,CASSMAASGGEIQETQYF,TGTGCCAGTAGTATGGCGGCTAGCGGGGGGGAGATTCAAGAGACCCAGTACTTC
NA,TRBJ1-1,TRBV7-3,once,CASSLTTGTEAFF,TGTGCCAGCAGCTTAACCACAGGGACTGAAGCTTTCTTT
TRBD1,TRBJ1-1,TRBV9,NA,CASSVLTGGTEAFF,TGTGCCAGCAGCGTTCTGACAGGGGGCACTGAAGCTTTCTTT
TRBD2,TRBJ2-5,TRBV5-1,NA,CASSLVGTSGETQYF,TGCGCCAGCAGCTTGGTCGGGACTAGCGGGGAGACCCAGTACTTC
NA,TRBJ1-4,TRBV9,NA,CASSASRGLGEKLFF,TGTGCCAGCAGCGCTTCGCGGGGCTTGGGTGAAAAACTGTTTTTT
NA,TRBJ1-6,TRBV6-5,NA,CASSYSGGLNSPLHF,TGTGCCAGCAGTTACTCGGGGGGGCTAAATTCACCCCTCCACTTT
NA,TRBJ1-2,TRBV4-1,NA,CASSQDPQGIDYGYTF,TGCGCCAGCAGCCAAGACCCTCAGGGAATAGACTATGGCTACACCTTC
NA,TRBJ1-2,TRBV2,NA,CASRGDSNYGYTF,TGTGCCAGCAGGGGAGACAGTAACTATGGCTACACCTTC
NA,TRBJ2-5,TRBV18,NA,CASSPRDNQETQYF,TGTGCCAGCTCACCACGGGACAACCAAGAGACCCAGTACTTC